These 27 T cell receptor beta chains were sequenced from one sample in a study of regulatory T cells in long-lasting Graves disease. Building the TCR beta libraries relied on iRepertoire HTBI primers, and CDR3 regions underwent Arm-PCR. TCRdb independently ran MiXCR on the multiplex PCR reads; one entry per CDR3 protein. This table has a few hundred thousand distinct CDR3 sequences, about 15% appearing once. Sample time point: newly diagnosed GD, antithyroid drugs for less than 3 months. The TCR library was made from RNA extracted from PBMCs. This sample was shared with a second study, whose subject was T cells in Graves' hyperthyroidism and ophthalmopathy.

Specimen: peripheral blood mononuclear cells (PBMCs), collected at new diagnosis, from a patient treated with antithyroid drugs. The origin of the receptors is a woman aged 50 to 60 with Graves disease.

This clonotype was detected ten times or more. This chain joins TRBV9 and TRBJ2-1; D gene unclear. Trimming stripped 3 bases from V and 10 bases from J, with 5 bases between. Germline V gives CDR1 SGDLS, CDR2 YYNGEE. This CDR3 is 10 amino acids long. In DNA form, the CDR3 reads TGTGCCAGCAGCGGGGTGGAGCAGTTCTTC. Translation gives CASSGVEQFF.

The J gene is TRBJ2-7, the V gene TRBV6-1; D call uncertain. Trimming left V 6 bases short and J 3 bases short, with 15 bases between. Germline CDR1 MNHNS, CDR2 SASEGT. The CDR3 consists of 14 residues. The CDR3 here is CASRSPGSGYEQYF. In nucleotides, the CDR3 is TGTGCCAGCAGGTCGCCCGGGTCTGGCTACGAGCAGTACTTC.

In its sample, this clonotype was seen a few times. The chain joins TRBV15 to TRBJ1-2, with unresolved D. V lost 0 bases to trimming and J lost 1 base, with 6 bases between them. Per germline, CDR1 LNHNV and CDR2 YYDKDF (reference sequence). This CDR3 comprises 14 residues. CDR3 in DNA: TGTGCCACCAGCAGAGACAGGAATAACTATGGCTACACCTTC. Its protein product is CATSRDRNNYGYTF.

This clonotype was seen repeatedly, ten times or more. The rearrangement uses TRBV24-1 and TRBJ2-3; D ambiguous. The CDR3 runs 16 residues. Per germline, CDR1 KGHDR and CDR2 SFDVKD. Deletions cut 3 bases from V and 1 base from J, with 13 bases between. CDR3 nucleotides: TGTGCCACCAGTGATGACACAACGATCGGCACAGATACGCAGTATTTT. Protein sequence: CATSDDTTIGTDTQYF.

CDR3: CASSSTVGSGSSYEQYF. Here the CDR3 DNA reads TGTGCCAGCAGTAGCACAGTGGGTAGCGGGAGCTCCTACGAGCAGTACTTC. The chain carries TRBV2 and TRBJ2-7, with TRBD2 identical over 9 bases. The trim removed 5 bases at V and 0 bases at J, leaving 11 bases unmatched. The CDR3 sequence is 17 residues long. Germline V gene sequence: CDR1 SNHLY, CDR2 FYNNEI.

This clonotype was found a few times. A clone one base away is much larger, so this may be a read error. The chain links TRBV7-2 to TRBJ2-1; D unclear. This CDR3 contains 11 residues. Germline V gene lookup returns CDR1 SGHTA and CDR2 FQGNSA. Between the trimmed V and J ends, which lost 8 bases and 5 bases, there was a span of 7 bases. The CDR3 spells CASGKDNEQFF. In DNA form, the CDR3 reads TGTGCCAGCGGCAAAGACAATGAGCAGTTCTTC.

Concerning this clonotype: It may be a read error: a sequence one base away is much more abundant. V and J are TRBV27 and TRBJ2-7; 7 nucleotides agree with TRBD2. J was trimmed by 3 bases and V by 2 bases; bases with no gene match: 19. The CDR3 runs to 19 residues. Germline V gene lookup returns CDR1 MNHEY and CDR2 SMNVEV (reference sequence). CDR3 amino acids: CASSLKGSFETSGVYEQYF. CDR3 DNA sequence: TGTGCCAGCAGTTTAAAGGGAAGCTTCGAAACAAGCGGGGTCTACGAGCAGTACTTC.

This clonotype came up many times. The V and J genes are TRBV20-1 and TRBJ1-1; D remains unclear. The V end was cut by 5 bases, the J end by 10 bases, with 8 bases between. Germline V gene lookup returns CDR1 DFQATT and CDR2 SNEGSKA (reference sequence). The CDR3 sequence is 9 residues long. The CDR3 bases are TGCAGTGCTGGACTGGTAGCTTTCTTT. It yields the protein CSAGLVAFF.

This clonotype was counted a single time. The V and J genes are TRBV2 and TRBJ2-3, with D perhaps given as TRBD1 or TRBD2 (5 bases each). This CDR3 is built from 16 residues. Trimming left V 0 bases short and J 6 bases short, with 16 bases between. Germline CDR1 and CDR2: SNHLY and FYNNEI. CDR3 region: CASSEAGRASGDTQYF. CDR3 sequence (DNA): TGTGCCAGCAGTGAAGCGGGCAGGGCCTCGGGGGATACGCAGTATTTT.

This clonotype appeared a few times. V gene TRBV9 combines with J gene TRBJ1-1, with TRBD1 as a possible D gene (6 bases). This CDR3 region has 15 residues. With 0 bases removed from V and 1 base from J, the gap between germline ends came to 10 bases. Per the germline V gene, CDR1 is SGDLS and CDR2 is YYNGEE. The CDR3 is CASSVGGQPNTEAFF. The CDR3 DNA follows: TGTGCCAGCAGCGTAGGAGGACAGCCGAACACTGAAGCTTTCTTT.

This clonotype was counted only a few times. The genes are TRBV28 and TRBJ2-5; TRBD1 matches 7 bases. This CDR3 region has 14 residues. The J segment lost 2 bases and the V segment lost 6 bases, leaving 6 bases of the junction unmatched. Per the germline V gene, CDR1 is MDHEN and CDR2 is SYDVKM. This CDR3 reads CASRYRGQQETQYF. The DNA for the CDR3 is TGTGCCAGCAGATACAGGGGACAGCAAGAGACCCAGTACTTC.

This clonotype was seen at least ten times. The chain combines TRBV12-3 or TRBV12-4 with TRBJ2-2; D gene ambiguous. The CDR3 runs 17 residues. Deletions cut 5 bases from V and 0 bases from J, with 16 bases between. CDR3 sequence reads: CASSPARVWTNTGELFF. The CDR3 DNA sequence: TGTGCCAGCAGTCCCGCTCGGGTCTGGACGAACACCGGGGAGCTGTTTTTT.

There are many counts of this clonotype. V is TRBV10-3 and J is TRBJ1-5; the match to TRBD1 covers 9 bases. CDR3 length equals 14 residues. V shed 4 bases, J shed 6 bases, and the junction held 4 bases outside the gene matches. Germline lookup yields CDR1 ENHRY and CDR2 SYGVKD. The CDR3: CAISAQGASQPQHF. CDR3 nucleotides: TGTGCCATCAGTGCACAGGGGGCAAGTCAGCCCCAGCATTTT.

The table lists this clonotype with many counts. This chain joins TRBV10-3 and TRBJ1-5, with D perhaps TRBD1 (6 bases). CDR3 length: 14 amino acids. In germline, CDR1 is ENHRY, CDR2 SYGVKD. Trimming cost V 4 bases and J 7 bases, with 14 bases left between them. CDR3 nucleotide sequence: TGTGCCATCAGTGCTAACAGGGAGGCACAGCCCCAGCATTTT. Its protein product is CAISANREAQPQHF.

This clonotype was recorded a few times. The J gene is TRBJ2-5, the V gene TRBV3-1, with 8 positions matching TRBD1. This CDR3 is 14 amino acids long. After removal of 5 bases from V and 5 bases from J, the junction contained 7 bases not matched to a gene. From germline, CDR1 is LGHDT and CDR2 YNNKEL (reference sequence). The DNA for the CDR3 is TGTGCCAGCAGCACACCAGGGGGCTCGGAGACCCAGTACTTC. The encoded protein is CASSTPGGSETQYF.

This clonotype was found many times. V gene TRBV7-3 combines with J gene TRBJ2-3; a possible D gene is TRBD2 (5 bases). The CDR3 spans 15 residues. V lost 5 bases, J lost 2 bases, and 14 bases lay in between. Germline V gene lookup returns CDR1 SGHTA and CDR2 FQGTGA. For the CDR3, the DNA is TGTGCCAGCAGCCGCACAGACTACCCCACAGATACGCAGTATTTT. This sequence encodes CASSRTDYPTDTQYF. Supplemented by reference TRBV7-3 and TRBJ2-3, the full variable domain reads GAGVSQTPSNKVTEKGKYVELRCDPISGHTALYWYRQSLGQGPEFLIYFQGTGAADDSGLPNDRFFAVRPEGSVSTLKIQRTERGDSAVYLCASSRTDYPTDTQYFGPGTRLTVL.

This clonotype was recorded at least ten times. CDR3 DNA: TGTGCCAGCAGTGATAGGATCAATCAGCCCCAGCATTTT. Translating gives CASSDRINQPQHF. V gene TRBV2 combines with J gene TRBJ1-5; D gene ambiguous. Germline loops: CDR1 SNHLY, CDR2 FYNNEI. The CDR3 length is 13 residues. The germline V and J ends were trimmed by 3 bases and 3 bases, with 6 bases remaining between them.

In its sample, this clonotype was seen a few times. The CDR3: CASSNLAGGPGNEQFF. The CDR3 DNA reads as TGTGCCAGCAGTAACCTAGCGGGAGGGCCGGGTAATGAGCAGTTCTTC. The chain recombines TRBV6-2 or TRBV6-3 with TRBJ2-1, with 12 bases matching TRBD2. Trimming took 5 bases from V and 7 from J; bases not matched to a gene: 9. The CDR3 is made up of 16 amino acids. The germline gives CDR1 MNHEY, CDR2 SVGEGT.

This clonotype showed up many times. This chain connects TRBV28 to TRBJ2-1; no reliable D call. Germline CDR1 is MDHEN and CDR2 is SYDVKM. This CDR3 spans 12 amino acids. Trimming left V 2 bases short and J 9 bases short, with 8 bases between. CDR3 nucleotide sequence: TGTGCCAGCAGTTTAGGACCGATTGAGCAGTTCTTC. As protein: CASSLGPIEQFF.

This clonotype was seen ten or more times. The chain couples TRBV12-3 or TRBV12-4 to TRBJ2-5, with 12 bases aligning to TRBD2. The CDR3 extends over 15 amino acids. The junction had 7 bases not matched to a gene; V was cut back by 6 bases and J by 5 bases. The CDR3 bases are TGTGCCAGCAGGCCACTAGCGGGAGGCATGGAGACCCAGTACTTC. As protein: CASRPLAGGMETQYF.

This clonotype was detected only a few times. This chain joins TRBV27 and TRBJ2-2; the D is unclear. This CDR3 region has 16 residues. CDR1 and CDR2 from the germline V gene are MNHEY and SMNVEV (reference sequence). Trimming took off 2 bases at V and 0 bases at J, with 10 bases between the two ends. The chain's CDR3 is CASSLLSGANTGELFF. The CDR3 coding sequence is TGTGCCAGCAGTTTACTCTCCGGCGCGAACACCGGGGAGCTGTTTTTT.

Details on this clonotype: One end of the junction fails to match germline, which may point to a read error. J is TRBJ2-1 and V is TRBV29-1; TRBD1 matches at 7 bases. Germline V gene lookup returns CDR1 SQVTM and CDR2 ANQGSEA. This CDR3 comprises 14 residues. This CDR3 reads CSVEHRGEGNEQSF. CDR3 bases: TGCAGCGTTGAACACAGGGGAGAAGGCAATGAGCAGTCCTTC.

This chain connects TRBV5-1 to TRBJ2-3; D possibly corresponds to TRBD2 (6 bases). Germline V gene sequence: CDR1 SGHRS, CDR2 YFSETQ. Trimming removed 5 bases from V and 3 bases from J, with 19 bases in between. The CDR3 has 16 residues. The CDR3 is CASSSYSGGWTDTQYF. Here the CDR3 DNA reads TGCGCCAGCAGTTCGTATAGCGGAGGGTGGACAGATACGCAGTATTTT.

The CDR3 coding sequence is TGTGCCAGCAGTTTTCGAGGTGCGCCCTACGAGCAGTACTTC. This gives the protein CASSFRGAPYEQYF. The chain joins TRBV12-3 or TRBV12-4 to TRBJ2-7, with D unclear. The V end was cut by 3 bases, the J end by 2 bases, with 11 bases between. The CDR3 is 14 residues long.

In this sample, this clonotype turned up a few times. CDR3 nucleotides: TGTGCCAGCAGTACCCCGGGACAGGGGACGACAGAAGCTTTCTTT. It encodes CASSTPGQGTTEAFF. The chain uses TRBV28 and TRBJ1-1; 10 bases match TRBD1. V was clipped by 5 bases and J by 8 bases; unmatched bases: 11. Per germline, CDR1 MDHEN and CDR2 SYDVKM. The CDR3 has 15 amino acids.

This clonotype was detected many times. The chain has TRBV11-2 and TRBJ2-5; D gene uncertain. CDR1 is SGHAT, CDR2 FQNNGV, per germline. With 1 base removed from V and 5 bases from J, the gap between germline ends came to 8 bases. The CDR3 extends over 13 amino acids. The CDR3 coding sequence is TGTGCCAGCAGCTTAGGAATGAGGGAGACCCAGTACTTC. This sequence encodes CASSLGMRETQYF.

This clonotype was recorded at least ten times. The chain recombines TRBV5-1 with TRBJ2-3; the match to TRBD1 covers 7 bases. The ends lost 1 base at V and 0 bases at J; junction bases unmatched: 2. The V gene's germline CDR1 is SGHRS and CDR2 YFSETQ. The CDR3 contains 15 residues. The CDR3 DNA reads TGCGCCAGCAGCTTGCAGGGGGATAGCACAGATACGCAGTATTTT. Encoded protein: CASSLQGDSTDTQYF.